Reported below is one TCR beta chain. This specimen comes from a study of blood T cell repertoires in COVID-19. Some clones are missing from TCRdb's copy, which holds only in-frame ones; the method was immunoSEQ multiplex PCR. Here the sample spans approximately 200,000 clones, roughly 84% being singletons. V shed 5 bases, J shed 10 bases, and the junction held 8 bases outside the gene matches. CDR3 size: 15 residues. Germline CDR1 is SGHAT and CDR2 is FQNNGV. V usage is TRBV11-2 and J usage is TRBJ2-1; 13 bases align to TRBD2. The origin of this receptor is a woman aged 25 to 39 who had recovered from COVID-19. The source material was PBMCs or T cells enriched from blood (not recorded which). The DNA of the CDR3 is TGTGCCAGCAGCACCGGACTAGCGGGAGTTCGGGAGCAGTTCTTC. It translates to CASSTGLAGVREQFF.